This entry lists 4 T cell receptor beta chains sequenced from one sample in a study of response to subunit inactivated influenza vaccine. TCRdb recomputed calls from the RT-PCR reads with MiXCR, one row per CDR3 protein. Among under 950,000 distinct CDR3 sequences listed, over 20% were seen once. The starting material was PBMCs from blood, obtained more than 4 days after vaccination. The receptor set was obtained from a man between 45 and 60 years old who received an inactivated influenza vaccine.

With respect to this clonotype: Given a much more abundant clone one base away, this may be a read error. The chain is built from TRBV12-3 or TRBV12-4 and TRBJ2-3; maybe TRBD1 (5 bases). V was clipped by 6 bases and J by 5 bases, with 18 bases between them. This CDR3 is built from 15 residues. The CDR3 sequence is CASSQRGLGIDTQYF. The CDR3, as DNA: TGTGCCAGCAGCCAAAGGGGTTTGGGCATAGATACGCAGTATTTT.

Written as DNA, the CDR3 is TGTGCCAGCAGCCAAGGGTTGGGGCAGGGTAGCCACGAGCAGTACTTC. It specifies CASSQGLGQGSHEQYF. The chain carries TRBV4-2 and TRBJ2-7; D may be TRBD1 (5 bases). Deletions cut 1 base from V and 5 bases from J, with 18 bases between. This CDR3 is 16 amino acids long. Germline V gene lookup returns CDR1 LGHNA and CDR2 YNFKEQ.

In its sample, this clonotype was seen a few times. The genes are TRBV12-3 or TRBV12-4 and TRBJ1-1; D unclear. V lost 7 bases and J 3 bases, leaving 12 bases between the germline ends. The length of the CDR3 is 13 residues. The DNA of the CDR3 is TGTGCCAGCACCGGACCCTGGGACACTGAAGCTTTCTTT. This translates into CASTGPWDTEAFF.

The chain couples TRBV20-1 to TRBJ2-5, with 12 bases matching TRBD2. The V gene's germline CDR1 is DFQATT and CDR2 SNEGSKA (reference sequence). Trimming took 8 bases from V and 5 from J; bases not matched to a gene: 15. The CDR3 length is 16 residues. The CDR3 DNA follows: TGCAGTAGCGTGGGTCCTCTAGCGGGGGGGCCGGAGACCCAGTACTTC. Protein: CSSVGPLAGGPETQYF.